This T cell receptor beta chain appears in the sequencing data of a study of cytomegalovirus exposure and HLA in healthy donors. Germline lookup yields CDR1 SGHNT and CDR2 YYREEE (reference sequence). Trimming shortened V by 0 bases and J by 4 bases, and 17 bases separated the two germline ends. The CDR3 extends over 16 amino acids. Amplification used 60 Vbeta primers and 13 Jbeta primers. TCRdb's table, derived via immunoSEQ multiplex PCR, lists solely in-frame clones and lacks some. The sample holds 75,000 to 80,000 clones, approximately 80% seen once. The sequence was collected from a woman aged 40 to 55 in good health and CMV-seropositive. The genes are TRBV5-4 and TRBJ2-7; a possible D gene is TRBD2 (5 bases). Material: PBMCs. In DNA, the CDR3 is TGTGCCAGCAGCTTGGAGTCCACGGGGTATGGGTACGAGCAGTACTTC. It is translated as CASSLESTGYGYEQYF.